Ten or more counts support the clone carrying this T cell receptor (beta chain). Authors of the study amplified TCR beta CDR3 regions from RNA transcripts. The TCR CDR3 first-round RT-PCR relied on the HTBI primer set. One entry per CDR3 protein results from TCRdb running MiXCR on the multiplex PCR reads. The table has fewer than 750,000 distinct CDR3 sequences, around 42% seen once. Any patient presenting with uncontrolled infection, other autoimmune disease, pregnancy or lactation was left out. These data come from a study of T cells in Graves' hyperthyroidism and ophthalmopathy. There are 14 residues in the CDR3. Trimming stripped 5 bases from V and 5 bases from J, with 15 bases between.

Sample: peripheral blood or thyroid tissue (not recorded which). The V call is TRBV12-3 or TRBV12-4, the J call TRBJ2-5; possibly TRBD1 for D (6 bases). The origin of this receptor is a woman younger than 35 with Graves' hyperthyroidism. CDR3 residues: CASSRTVPIETQYF. In DNA form, the CDR3 reads TGTGCCAGCAGTAGGACAGTACCCATCGAGACCCAGTACTTC.